Listed here are 19 T cell receptor beta chains from one sample, sequenced in a study of cytomegalovirus exposure and HLA in healthy donors. Primers: 60 Vbeta forward and 13 Jbeta reverse. The assay was immunoSEQ multiplex PCR, and TCRdb's table has in-frame clones only and misses some. The sample contains roughly 120,000 clones, about 80% of which appear only once. Material for sequencing was PBMCs. The receptors originated from a woman aged 30 to 39 in good health and CMV-seropositive.

The chain joins TRBV9 to TRBJ1-1; TRBD1 is a possible D gene (6 bases). The CDR3 has 13 amino acids. The germline CDR1 and CDR2 sequences are SGDLS and YYNGEE. Trimming took 1 base from V and 3 from J, leaving 7 bases between them. CDR3 in amino acids: CASSVTGHTEAFF. CDR3 nucleotides: TGTGCCAGCAGCGTAACAGGGCACACTGAAGCTTTCTTT.

The rearrangement joins TRBV7-2 to TRBJ1-2; TRBD1 matches 8 bases. Trimming at V came to 5 bases and at J to 4 bases, leaving 15 bases not matched to a gene. The CDR3 has 17 residues. In germline, CDR1 is SGHTA, CDR2 FQGNSA. The CDR3 sequence: CASSPTGTGPVGYGYTF. CDR3 nucleotide sequence: TGTGCCAGCAGCCCGACTGGGACAGGCCCGGTAGGCTATGGCTACACCTTC.

This chain links TRBV25-1 with TRBJ1-1, with 9 bases fitting TRBD1. CDR1 is MGHDK and CDR2 is SYGVNS in the germline V gene. The V and J ends lost 8 bases and 5 bases, in that order; junction bases with no gene match: 9. This CDR3 has 14 amino acids. The CDR3 coding sequence is TGTGCCAGCCGGGACAGGGTTGGGTTGACTGAAGCTTTCTTT. It encodes CASRDRVGLTEAFF.

The CDR3, as DNA: TGTGCCAGCAGCGTAGCAGGGGGCGCAGGCACAGATACGCAGTATTTT. It specifies CASSVAGGAGTDTQYF. This chain connects TRBV9 to TRBJ2-3, with 8 bases identical to TRBD1. The V gene's germline CDR1 is SGDLS and CDR2 YYNGEE. There are 16 residues in the CDR3. Germline trimming cut 0 bases from V and 1 base from J; bases unmatched to any gene: 4.

This clone was seen a handful of times. This rearrangement joins TRBV7-6 to TRBJ1-1; perhaps TRBD1 as D (6 bases). V was cut by 1 base and J by 6 bases, with 18 bases left in between. The CDR3 has 16 residues. Per germline, CDR1 SGHVS and CDR2 FNYEAQ. The CDR3 loop is CASSLEVSRGAAEAFF. The CDR3 region has the DNA TGTGCCAGCAGCTTAGAGGTTTCGCGGGGGGCGGCTGAAGCTTTCTTT.

This clone showed up just a few times. The chain employs TRBV6-1 and TRBJ1-4, with D unresolved. Germline V lookup: CDR1 MNHNS, CDR2 SASEGT. CDR3 length: 18 amino acids. The ends were cut back, 0 bases at V and 0 bases at J, with 14 bases in the middle. Here the CDR3 DNA reads TGTGCCAGCAGTGAAGCCCTCTGGGGAGGTACAACTAATGAAAAACTGTTTTTT. This sequence encodes CASSEALWGGTTNEKLFF.

This clone has just a few counts. The chain carries TRBV19 and TRBJ2-5; 9 nucleotides agree with TRBD1. CDR3 length equals 15 residues. Trimming removed 6 bases from V and 5 bases from J; junction bases left unmatched: 10. CDR1 is LNHDA and CDR2 is SQIVND in the germline V gene (reference sequence). The CDR3 DNA reads as TGTGCCAGTAGAGCACAGGGGGCGACCCTGGAGACCCAGTACTTC. It yields the protein CASRAQGATLETQYF.

The chain is built from TRBV27 and TRBJ1-5; 9 bases match TRBD1. The CDR3 extends over 14 amino acids. Trimming removed 6 bases from V and 7 bases from J; junction bases left unmatched: 7. Germline V lookup: CDR1 MNHEY, CDR2 SMNVEV (reference sequence). The CDR3 bases are TGTGCCAGCAGCCCTACAGGGGGCCGACAGCCCCAGCATTTT. Translated: CASSPTGGRQPQHF.

The rearrangement uses TRBV2 and TRBJ2-2; maybe TRBD1 (6 bases). The CDR3 sequence is 17 residues long. V lost 5 bases, J lost 5 bases, and 21 bases lay in between. CDR1 is SNHLY and CDR2 is FYNNEI in the germline V gene. The CDR3 loop is CASSFSYRDRRTGELFF. Here the CDR3 DNA reads TGTGCCAGCAGTTTTTCATACAGGGATCGACGGACCGGGGAGCTGTTTTTT. The full variable domain, in which reference TRBV2 and TRBJ2-2 provide the parts outside the CDR3, is EPEVTQTPSHQVTQMGQEVILRCVPISNHLYFYWYRQILGQKVEFLVSFYNNEISEKSEIFDDQFSVERPDGSNFTLKIRSTKLEDSAMYFCASSFSYRDRRTGELFFGEGSRLTVL.

This clone was counted a single time. This chain links TRBV7-9 with TRBJ1-1, with TRBD1 matching over 9 bases. The germline V gene encodes CDR1 SEHNR and CDR2 FQNEAQ (reference sequence). V was clipped by 3 bases and J by 2 bases; unmatched bases: 4. The CDR3 loop spans 15 amino acids. In DNA form, the CDR3 reads TGTGCCAGCAGCTTGTCGGGACAGGGCAACACTGAAGCTTTCTTT. This sequence encodes CASSLSGQGNTEAFF.

This chain joins TRBV2 and TRBJ1-1; D gene unclear. V lost 6 bases and J 11 bases, leaving 19 bases between the germline ends. The germline V gene encodes CDR1 SNHLY and CDR2 FYNNEI. The CDR3 is made up of 13 amino acids. CDR3 sequence: CASRPTGRGWAFF. CDR3 in DNA: TGTGCCAGCAGACCTACCGGCCGGGGATGGGCTTTCTTT.

This clone showed up just once. The chain couples TRBV6-1 to TRBJ2-3; 11 bases line up with TRBD2. The CDR3 length is 17 residues. J was trimmed by 3 bases and V by 2 bases; bases with no gene match: 7. Germline V gene lookup returns CDR1 MNHNS and CDR2 SASEGT. This CDR3 reads CASSERASGRITDTQYF. The CDR3 nucleotides read TGTGCCAGCAGTGAAAGGGCTAGCGGGAGGATAACAGATACGCAGTATTTT.

The CDR3 is CSEGVWREGLLGTDTQYF. Here the CDR3 DNA reads TGCAGCGAGGGGGTGTGGCGGGAGGGGCTCTTGGGCACAGATACGCAGTATTTT. The V call is TRBV29-1, the J call TRBJ2-3; 9 positions agree with TRBD2. CDR1 is SQVTM and CDR2 is ANQGSEA in the germline V gene. The CDR3 sequence is 18 residues long. Unmatched junction bases numbered 18, after V lost 7 bases and J lost 1 base.

CDR3 amino acids: CASSLGTGEGYTF. CDR3 coding DNA: TGTGCCAGCAGCCTAGGGACAGGGGAAGGCTACACCTTC. The gene calls are TRBV9 and TRBJ1-2; 10 bases map to TRBD1. CDR3 length: 13 amino acids. After removal of 4 bases from V and 8 bases from J, the junction contained 5 bases not matched to a gene. Germline loops: CDR1 SGDLS, CDR2 YYNGEE.

The genes are TRBV7-9 and TRBJ2-7; D gene ambiguous. This CDR3 is 14 amino acids long. Germline CDR1 reads SEHNR; CDR2 reads FQNEAQ (reference sequence). Trimming took 5 bases from V and 1 from J, leaving 12 bases between them. The CDR3 nucleotides read TGTGCCAGCAGCCCTCCCGACTTGTCCTACGAGCAGTACTTC. It encodes CASSPPDLSYEQYF.

This chain uses TRBV6-5 with TRBJ2-7, with D tentatively TRBD1 (6 bases). This CDR3 contains 12 residues. CDR1 and CDR2 (germline): MNHEY, SVGAGI. Between the trimmed V and J ends, which lost 4 bases and 7 bases, there was a span of 11 bases. CDR3 bases: TGTGCCAGCAGTTCCACAGGGCGGGAGCAGTACTTC. Residues: CASSSTGREQYF.

The V and J genes are TRBV7-3 and TRBJ2-1; D is unresolved. Trimming cost V 4 bases and J 6 bases, with 7 bases left between them. The germline gives CDR1 SGHTA, CDR2 FQGTGA. This CDR3 has 12 residues. The CDR3 here is CASSSNSNEQFF. The CDR3 DNA sequence: TGTGCCAGCAGCTCGAACTCCAATGAGCAGTTCTTC.

The table lists this clone with a count of one. The chain is built from TRBV11-2 and TRBJ2-1, with unresolved D. Germline V gene lookup returns CDR1 SGHAT and CDR2 FQNNGV. Deletions cut 2 bases from V and 4 bases from J, with 6 bases between. This CDR3 has 13 amino acids. The CDR3 reads CASSLFRYNEQFF. The CDR3 nucleotides are TGTGCCAGCAGCTTATTCCGGTACAATGAGCAGTTCTTC.

V and J are TRBV19 and TRBJ1-5; 7 bases agree with TRBD1. This CDR3 region has 14 residues. In germline, CDR1 is LNHDA, CDR2 SQIVND (reference sequence). The trim removed 4 bases at V and 7 bases at J, leaving 7 bases unmatched. The CDR3 loop is CASSTPQGWQPQHF. The CDR3, as DNA: TGTGCCAGTAGTACCCCACAGGGGTGGCAGCCCCAGCATTTT.